This T cell receptor beta chain is drawn from a study of CD8 T cells in ankylosing spondylitis. Points from the study as a whole: Before this, some motif variants had been reported in reactive arthritis synovial fluid and blood.

Using quantitative 5'-RACE with molecular barcodes, the authors made TCR beta libraries. Each CDR3 protein is one row after TCRdb ran MiXCR on the 5' RACE reads. The sample lists about 42,000 distinct CDR3 sequences; about 4.2% were seen once. At least ten counts were recorded for this clonotype. The antigen is undetermined. This CDR3 spans 15 amino acids. The germline V gene has CDR1 SGDLS and CDR2 YYNGEE. V trimming: 0 bases; J trimming: 6 bases; junction bases outside the gene matches: 4. Sample: blood, either unsorted or a sorted T cell fraction (not recorded which). The V gene is TRBV9, the J gene TRBJ2-3, with 10 bases lining up with TRBD1. The TCR sequence derives from a female donor with ankylosing spondylitis or in good health (not recorded which). The DNA for the CDR3 is TGTGCCAGCAGCGTAGTTGGACAGGGGGGGGATACGCAGTATTTT. Translation gives CASSVVGQGGDTQYF.